A single sample is the source of the 28 T cell receptor beta chains below, sequenced in a study of blood T cell repertoires in COVID-19. Some clones are missing from TCRdb's copy, which holds only in-frame ones; the method was immunoSEQ multiplex PCR. This table holds a few hundred thousand clones, approximately 86% found once. Sequencing used peripheral blood. These receptors were collected from an elderly man with acute or convalescent COVID-19.

The chain is built from TRBV7-3 and TRBJ1-1; TRBD1 aligns across 7 bases. Germline lookup yields CDR1 SGHTA and CDR2 FQGTGA. The CDR3 consists of 14 residues. V was clipped by 5 bases and J by 7 bases; unmatched bases: 10. The CDR3 bases are TGTGCCAGCAGCCTAAACAGGGGATCAAGTGAAGCTTTCTTT. Encoded protein: CASSLNRGSSEAFF.

The CDR3 DNA follows: TGTGCCAGCTCTCCAGCGGCAAGCTCCTACGAGCAGTACTTC. It translates to CASSPAASSYEQYF. The chain employs TRBV11-1 and TRBJ2-7; D may be TRBD2 (5 bases). Germline V gene sequence: CDR1 SGHAT, CDR2 FQDESV (reference sequence). V lost 8 bases, J lost 0 bases, and 14 bases lay in between. The CDR3 has 14 residues. The whole variable domain, remainder taken from reference TRBV11-1 and TRBJ2-7, is EAEVAQSPRYKITEKSQAVAFWCDPISGHATLYWYRQILGQGPELLVQFQDESVVDDSQLPKDRFSAERLKGVDSTLKIQPAELGDSAMYLCASSPAASSYEQYFGPGTRLTVT.

The chain employs TRBV6-5 and TRBJ2-1, with D tentatively TRBD1 (5 bases). The ends were cut back, 5 bases at V and 4 bases at J, with 15 bases in the middle. The CDR3 spans 15 residues. The germline gives CDR1 MNHEY, CDR2 SVGAGI. CDR3 region: CASSRREGVYNEQFF. CDR3 bases: TGTGCCAGCAGTCGCCGAGAAGGGGTTTACAATGAGCAGTTCTTC.

This clone was counted between two and nine times. The conserved phenylalanine or tryptophan is not found at the CDR3 terminus, so this likely reflects a read error. The DNA is left out, because the CDR3 cannot be placed on it with certainty; the CDR3 is given as TCRdb lists it. The chain joins TRBV6-4 to TRBJ1-1; the table's D call, TRBD1, has no DNA check behind it. The germline V gene has CDR1 MRHNA and CDR2 SNTAGT. The CDR3 has 16 amino acids, counting both end residues. The CDR3 sequence: CASSDPRVHRATLHED.

The rearrangement links TRBV6-4 to TRBJ1-2; 7 bases are a match to TRBD1. CDR1 is MRHNA, CDR2 SNTAGT, per germline. CDR3 length: 15 residues. The V segment lost 6 bases and the J segment 6 bases; nucleotides outside the gene matches: 13. The CDR3 bases are TGTGCCAGCAGCCCATCGGGACAGCTCTTAAATGGCTACACCTTC. The encoded protein is CASSPSGQLLNGYTF.

The chain combines TRBV12-3 or TRBV12-4 with TRBJ1-4, with TRBD1 identical over 9 bases. V lost 6 bases, J lost 8 bases, and 4 bases stayed unmatched. The length of the CDR3 is 13 residues. The DNA for the CDR3 is TGTGCCAGCAGCAGGACAGGGGACGAAAAACTGTTTTTT. Amino acid sequence: CASSRTGDEKLFF.

The chain employs TRBV25-1 and TRBJ2-6; D is possibly TRBD2 (5 bases). Trimming cost V 7 bases and J 1 base, with 14 bases left between them. CDR1 is MGHDK and CDR2 is SYGVNS in the germline V gene. The CDR3 is 16 amino acids. CDR3 DNA sequence: TGTGCCAGCAAAGGACGGGAACATTCTGGGGCCAACGTCCTGACTTTC. Translated, it gives CASKGREHSGANVLTF.

This chain links TRBV29-1 with TRBJ1-2; 8 nucleotides match TRBD1. Losses at the gene ends were 5 bases for V and 4 bases for J; bases not matched to a gene: 6. This CDR3 is built from 13 residues. Per germline, CDR1 SQVTM and CDR2 ANQGSEA. The CDR3 nucleotides are TGCAGCGTTCGACAGGGGCTAGCCTATGGCTACACCTTC. Translated, it gives CSVRQGLAYGYTF.

The table lists this clone with a count of one. The chain uses TRBV19 and TRBJ1-2; D perhaps matches TRBD1 (5 bases). CDR3 length equals 14 residues. Germline values: CDR1 LNHDA, CDR2 SQIVND (reference sequence). V lost 1 base to trimming and J lost 4 bases, with 10 bases between them. This CDR3 is CASSIATDSYGYTF. DNA of the CDR3: TGTGCCAGTAGTATAGCCACAGACAGCTATGGCTACACCTTC.

The chain employs TRBV7-9 and TRBJ1-5; maybe TRBD1 (5 bases). The CDR3 has 15 amino acids. Germline V CDR1 and CDR2: SEHNR, FQNEAQ (reference sequence). Trimming removed 4 bases at V and 0 bases at J, with 10 bases between. For the CDR3, the DNA is TGTGCCAGCAGCTCGGACAAGTTTAGCAATCAGCCCCAGCATTTT. The encoded protein is CASSSDKFSNQPQHF.

The chain is built from TRBV18 and TRBJ1-5; 9 bases match TRBD1. Trimming at V came to 3 bases and at J to 6 bases, leaving 3 bases not matched to a gene. Germline loops: CDR1 KGHSH, CDR2 LQKENI. The CDR3 runs 14 residues. The CDR3, as DNA: TGTGCCAGCTCACCGGACAGGGGTAGTCAGCCCCAGCATTTT. Translation gives CASSPDRGSQPQHF.

The V and J genes are TRBV11-3 and TRBJ2-2, with no clear D. Trimming cost V 0 bases and J 8 bases, with 7 bases left between them. Germline V gene data show CDR1 as SGHNT and CDR2 as YENEEA. The CDR3 length is 13 residues. The CDR3 is CASSLDSYGELFF. Here the CDR3 DNA reads TGTGCCAGCAGCTTAGACAGTTATGGGGAGCTGTTTTTT.

This clone was recorded only once. The CDR3 spells CASSQDGTAIWNEQFF. Here the CDR3 DNA reads TGTGCCAGCAGCCAGGACGGGACAGCCATTTGGAATGAGCAGTTCTTC. This chain uses TRBV4-2 with TRBJ2-1; TRBD1 matches 7 bases. Trimming removed 3 bases from V and 7 bases from J; junction bases left unmatched: 12. The CDR3 extends over 16 amino acids. Germline CDR1 reads LGHNA; CDR2 reads YNFKEQ.

The rearrangement links TRBV7-2 to TRBJ2-1; 7 bases match TRBD1. Germline V lookup: CDR1 SGHTA, CDR2 FQGNSA. CDR3 size: 14 residues. J gave up 2 bases and V 2 bases, and 0 bases lay outside the gene matches. CDR3 nucleotides: TGTGCCAGCAGCTTACAGGGGGCCTACAATGAGCAGTTCTTC. This sequence encodes CASSLQGAYNEQFF. Variable domain in full (rest from reference TRBV7-2 and TRBJ2-1): GAGVSQSPSNKVTEKGKDVELRCDPISGHTALYWYRQSLGQGLEFLIYFQGNSAPDKSGLPSDRFSAERTGGSVSTLTIQRTQQEDSAVYLCASSLQGAYNEQFFGPGTRLTVL.

The chain combines TRBV11-3 with TRBJ2-5, with D possibly matching TRBD2 (5 bases). The CDR3 contains 13 residues. V was cut by 1 base and J by 5 bases, with 8 bases left in between. In germline, CDR1 is SGHNT, CDR2 YENEEA. The DNA of the CDR3 is TGTGCCAGCAGCTTAGGGCGGGCGGAGACCCAGTACTTC. Translating gives CASSLGRAETQYF.

The CDR3 is CAIRDRGDSPLHF. The CDR3 region has the DNA TGTGCCATCAGGGACCGCGGGGATTCACCCCTCCACTTT. The rearrangement links TRBV10-3 to TRBJ1-6; D is unclear. The length of the CDR3 is 13 residues. Trimming stripped 6 bases from V and 8 bases from J, with 11 bases between. Germline CDR1 and CDR2: ENHRY and SYGVKD.

Comment on this clone: Other DNA sequences within the sample encode an identical CDR3. The chain is built from TRBV24-1 and TRBJ2-5, with a possible D match to TRBD1 (5 bases). CDR1 and CDR2 (germline): KGHDR, SFDVKD. Trimming removed 4 bases at V and 5 bases at J, with 10 bases between. The CDR3 sequence is 13 residues long. The DNA for the CDR3 is TGTGCCACCAGTGAGGCAGGGCGGGAGACCCAGTACTTC. Its translation: CATSEAGRETQYF.

The chain employs TRBV7-8 and TRBJ2-1; TRBD2 aligns across 8 bases. V was pared by 6 bases and J by 5 bases, with 6 bases of the junction left unmatched. The CDR3 extends over 14 amino acids. CDR1 is SGHVS and CDR2 is FQNEAQ in the germline V gene. CDR3 sequence: CASRRPGGDNEQFF. For the CDR3, the DNA is TGTGCCAGCAGGAGACCCGGGGGGGACAATGAGCAGTTCTTC.

This sequence joins TRBV7-2 and TRBJ2-3; D may be TRBD1 (6 bases). Trimming cost V 1 base and J 4 bases, with 12 bases left between them. This CDR3 contains 15 residues. Per germline, CDR1 SGHTA and CDR2 FQGNSA. The CDR3 region has the DNA TGTGCCAGCAGCTTAGGGGCAGGGGACGCAGATACGCAGTATTTT. Translation gives CASSLGAGDADTQYF.

This chain connects TRBV19 to TRBJ2-1, with TRBD2 matching 11 bases. The germline V gene has CDR1 LNHDA and CDR2 SQIVND (reference sequence). The CDR3 spans 17 residues. V was clipped by 5 bases and J by 0 bases; unmatched bases: 6. CDR3 in DNA: TGTGCCAGTAGTTCCCGACTAGCGGGGTCCTCCTACAATGAGCAGTTCTTC. Translating gives CASSSRLAGSSYNEQFF. Filled out from reference TRBV19 and TRBJ2-1, the complete variable domain reads DGGITQSPKYLFRKEGQNVTLSCEQNLNHDAMYWYRQDPGQGLRLIYYSQIVNDFQKGDIAEGYSVSREKKESFPLTVTSAQKNPTAFYLCASSSRLAGSSYNEQFFGPGTRLTVL.

The genes are TRBV3-1 (or the pseudogene TRBV3-2) and TRBJ1-1; D gene unclear. This CDR3 has 12 residues. Per the germline V gene, CDR1 is LGHDT and CDR2 is YNNKEL (reference sequence). The V and J ends lost 3 bases and 8 bases respectively, with 10 bases between them. CDR3 sequence: CASSHLYKEAFF. The CDR3 region has the DNA TGTGCCAGCAGCCACCTTTACAAGGAAGCTTTCTTT.

The rearrangement links TRBV4-2 to TRBJ1-2, with D possibly TRBD1 on 6 matching bases. The CDR3 sequence is 14 residues long. The V end lost 0 bases, the J end lost 11 bases, and 16 bases lay between the germline ends. Germline CDR1 and CDR2: LGHNA and YNFKEQ. The CDR3 DNA reads TGTGCCAGCAGCCAAGATCAAAACAGGGTGGCATACACCTTC. It yields the protein CASSQDQNRVAYTF.

For this clone: Here the CDR3 omits its conserved ending phenylalanine or tryptophan, so a read error is the likely source. No DNA is shown, since the ends of the CDR3 on it are uncertain; the CDR3 is the one TCRdb lists. The chain links TRBV4-1 to TRBJ2-3; the table names TRBD1, a call not compared with the DNA. The germline V gene has CDR1 MGHRA and CDR2 YSYEKL. The CDR3 adds up to 13 amino acids, both ends counted. The CDR3 loop reads CASSQPGQASRGL.

This rearrangement joins TRBV19 to TRBJ1-1, with 7 bases fitting TRBD1. Looked up from germline, CDR1 is LNHDA and CDR2 is SQIVND (reference sequence). The CDR3 runs to 15 residues. The trim removed 6 bases at V and 1 base at J, leaving 8 bases unmatched. The CDR3 sequence is CASSFQGGPNTEAFF. The CDR3 DNA reads TGTGCCAGTAGCTTTCAGGGGGGCCCGAACACTGAAGCTTTCTTT.

The chain recombines TRBV6-1 with TRBJ1-2, with 9 bases lining up with TRBD1. This CDR3 spans 19 amino acids. The germline CDR1 and CDR2 sequences are MNHNS and SASEGT. V lost 1 base, J lost 5 bases, and 17 bases stayed unmatched. This CDR3 reads CASSEDLNFGGQGIYGYTF. The CDR3 DNA reads as TGTGCCAGCAGTGAAGATTTAAACTTCGGGGGACAGGGAATATATGGCTACACCTTC.

CDR3 in amino acids: CASRLPRDFTDTQYF. CDR3 in DNA: TGTGCCAGCAGACTCCCCCGGGACTTCACAGATACGCAGTATTTT. The chain links TRBV6-5 to TRBJ2-3; D is perhaps TRBD2 (6 bases). The germline gives CDR1 MNHEY, CDR2 SVGAGI. Deletions cut 6 bases from V and 2 bases from J, with 15 bases between. This CDR3 contains 15 residues.

The V call is TRBV5-1, the J call TRBJ2-1; TRBD2 is a possible D gene (6 bases). Germline CDR1 SGHRS, CDR2 YFSETQ. This CDR3 contains 16 residues. With 1 base removed from V and 0 bases from J, the gap between germline ends came to 11 bases. The CDR3 coding sequence is TGCGCCAGCAGCTTGAGGCGGGATTACTCCTACAATGAGCAGTTCTTC. Amino acid sequence: CASSLRRDYSYNEQFF.

The gene calls are TRBV5-4 and TRBJ1-6; 7 nucleotides agree with TRBD1. Germline V gene sequence: CDR1 SGHNT, CDR2 YYREEE (reference sequence). The CDR3 sequence is 16 residues long. V was pared by 2 bases and J by 8 bases, with 10 bases of the junction left unmatched. The CDR3 region is CASSLGGQTGYSPLHF. The CDR3 coding sequence is TGTGCCAGCAGCTTAGGGGGACAGACAGGATATTCACCCCTCCACTTT.